These T cell receptor beta chains were read from a single sample in a study of T-cell memory formation after mild COVID-19. TCRdb passed the 5' RACE reads through MiXCR, listing each CDR3 protein once. The table has about 160,000 distinct CDR3 sequences, around a third seen once; the top ten hold about 12%. The specimen sequenced was PBMCs or a T cell subset sorted from them (not recorded which). The source of these receptors is an adult woman who had mild COVID-19 (a few samples of this study predate the infection). Cell type and time point are not known. The CDR3 runs from the conserved cysteine through the conserved F or W. D genes are given only for firm matches. Size is stated for part of the rows, as once, few or many counts, or as a class when the clone is expanded.

j_gene,v_gene,abundance,d_gene,len,CDR3aa,CDR3nt
TRBJ2-6,TRBV5-1,.,TRBD2,16,CASSLGQRGGANVLTF,TGCGCCAGCAGCTTGGGGCAGCGGGGTGGGGCCAACGTCCTGACTTTC
TRBJ1-5,TRBV3-1,.,.,14,CASSQASANQPQHF,TGTGCCAGCAGCCAAGCGTCGGCGAATCAGCCCCAGCATTTT
TRBJ2-7,TRBV7-2,.,TRBD2,15,CASSSRTSGRHEQYF,TGTGCCAGCAGCTCCCGGACTAGCGGGAGACACGAGCAGTACTTC
TRBJ2-7,TRBV7-6,few,TRBD2,17,CASSLKGLAGGPYEQYF,TGTGCCAGCAGCTTAAAGGGACTAGCGGGGGGACCCTACGAGCAGTACTTC
TRBJ1-5,TRBV7-3,.,.,16,CASSSRNGGSNQPQHF,TGTGCCAGCAGCTCACGGAACGGGGGGAGCAATCAGCCCCAGCATTTT
TRBJ2-3,TRBV29-1,few,.,13,CSAEFVGTDTQYF,TGCAGCGCAGAATTCGTTGGCACAGATACGCAGTATTTT
TRBJ2-5,TRBV14,few,.,13,CASSQGGYETQYF,TGTGCCAGCAGCCAAGGAGGGTACGAGACCCAGTACTTC
TRBJ2-1,TRBV7-2,few,TRBD2,17,CASSLLGGTLSYNEQFF,TGTGCCAGCAGCCTCCTGGGAGGGACTCTTTCCTACAATGAGCAGTTCTTC
TRBJ2-1,TRBV5-1,.,.,20,CASSLVFVRGGERETLKQFF,TGCGCCAGCAGCTTGGTGTTTGTCAGGGGGGGCGAGCGGGAGACCCTAAAACAGTTCTTC
TRBJ2-1,TRBV11-1,few,.,13,CASSLRLINEQFF,TGTGCCAGCAGCTTACGACTAATCAATGAGCAGTTCTTC
TRBJ2-3,TRBV12-3/TRBV12-4,.,TRBD2,17,CASSLTRGAGASDTQYF,TGTGCCAGCAGTTTAACCCGTGGAGCGGGGGCATCAGATACGCAGTATTTT
TRBJ2-1,TRBV7-8,.,TRBD2,19,CASSSPGLALPRSYNEQFF,TGTGCCAGCAGCTCTCCGGGACTAGCTCTCCCCCGCTCCTACAATGAGCAGTTCTTC
TRBJ2-3,TRBV20-1,.,.,15,CSAREKTGVADTQYF,TGCAGTGCTAGAGAAAAAACGGGAGTTGCAGATACGCAGTATTTT
TRBJ1-6,TRBV11-2,.,.,15,CASSQRGTTLAPLHF,TGTGCCAGCAGCCAGCGGGGCACTACGTTGGCACCCCTCCACTTT
TRBJ2-7,TRBV7-3,few,TRBD2,15,CASSPSRGRPDEQYF,TGTGCCAGCAGCCCGTCCCGCGGGAGGCCGGACGAGCAGTACTTC
TRBJ2-5,TRBV7-8,.,TRBD2,13,CASSVGLQETQYF,TGTGCCAGCAGCGTGGGACTACAAGAGACCCAGTACTTC
TRBJ1-1,TRBV5-1,few,.,12,CASSLRPGEAFF,TGCGCCAGCAGCTTGAGACCGGGTGAAGCTTTCTTT
TRBJ2-5,TRBV5-1,few,.,15,CASSHGPRGEETQYF,TGCGCCAGCAGCCACGGACCTAGAGGGGAAGAGACCCAGTACTTC
TRBJ2-7,TRBV29-1,.,.,14,CSVAGQSNTYEQYF,TGCAGCGTTGCCGGACAGTCAAATACCTACGAGCAGTACTTC
TRBJ2-5,TRBV12-3/TRBV12-4,.,.,12,CASSLFEETQYF,TGTGCCAGCAGTTTATTCGAAGAGACCCAGTACTTC
TRBJ2-2,TRBV30,few,TRBD2,16,CAWRGLAGGNTGELFF,TGTGCCTGGAGGGGACTAGCGGGGGGCAACACCGGGGAGCTGTTTTTT
TRBJ2-7,TRBV5-1,.,TRBD2,16,CASSSGLAGISYEQYF,TGCGCCAGCAGCTCGGGACTAGCGGGGATATCCTACGAGCAGTACTTC
TRBJ2-3,TRBV7-2,few,TRBD1,17,CASSLAGQGARTDTQYF,TGTGCCAGCAGCTTAGCGGGACAGGGGGCCCGCACAGATACGCAGTATTTT
TRBJ1-1,TRBV29-1,.,.,13,CSVETVMNTEAFF,TGCAGCGTGGAGACAGTTATGAACACTGAAGCTTTCTTT
TRBJ1-1,TRBV20-1,.,TRBD1,14,CSAGRPGQGREAFF,TGCAGTGCTGGAAGACCGGGACAGGGCCGTGAAGCTTTCTTT
TRBJ2-3,TRBV5-1,.,.,14,CASSAGSSTDTQYF,TGCGCCAGCAGCGCAGGGAGTTCGACAGATACGCAGTATTTT
TRBJ2-1,TRBV4-1,few,.,14,CASSQDTGRNEQFF,TGCGCCAGCAGCCAAGATACAGGGAGGAATGAGCAGTTCTTC
TRBJ1-6,TRBV5-1,.,TRBD1,15,CASSLPDRAASPLHF,TGCGCCAGCAGCTTACCGGACAGGGCGGCTTCACCCCTCCACTTT
TRBJ2-7,TRBV5-1,.,.,11,CASSQLHEQYF,TGCGCCAGCAGCCAGCTCCACGAGCAGTACTTC
TRBJ1-1,TRBV20-1,medium-sized,.,14,CSARGEVGDTEAFF,TGCAGTGCTAGAGGAGAGGTGGGGGACACTGAAGCTTTCTTT
TRBJ2-3,TRBV4-3,.,.,17,CASSQATTLRLTDTQYF,TGCGCCAGCAGCCAAGCAACGACTCTCCGTCTCACAGATACGCAGTATTTT
TRBJ2-6,TRBV7-9,few,TRBD2,18,CASSLVRGRLPGANVLTF,TGTGCCAGCAGCTTAGTGCGGGGGAGGCTCCCTGGGGCCAACGTCCTGACTTTC
TRBJ2-4,TRBV4-3,.,.,14,CAIRTGLAKNIQYF,TGCGCCATCAGAACTGGACTAGCCAAAAACATTCAGTACTTC
TRBJ2-5,TRBV12-3/TRBV12-4,.,.,14,CASSPDRGRKTQYF,TGTGCCAGCAGTCCCGATCGGGGGCGAAAGACCCAGTACTTC
TRBJ2-3,TRBV20-1,few,.,13,CSASGFSTDTQYF,TGCAGTGCTAGCGGTTTTAGCACAGATACGCAGTATTTT
TRBJ1-5,TRBV2,.,TRBD1,16,CASSQRTGDPNQPQHF,TGTGCCAGCAGTCAAAGAACAGGGGACCCTAATCAGCCCCAGCATTTT
TRBJ1-1,TRBV6-2/TRBV6-3,few,.,13,CASSFRGYTEAFF,TGTGCCAGCAGTTTCAGGGGATACACTGAAGCTTTCTTT
TRBJ1-2,TRBV5-1,.,.,14,CASRSSDRPYGYTF,TGCGCCAGCAGAAGTTCAGACAGGCCCTATGGCTACACCTTC
TRBJ1-6,TRBV7-8,few,.,14,CASSPSRGTSPLHF,TGTGCCAGCAGCCCTAGTCGGGGGACTTCACCCCTCCACTTT
TRBJ2-4,TRBV24-1,.,.,13,CATQSNIQNIQYF,TGTGCCACCCAATCCAACATTCAAAACATTCAGTACTTC
TRBJ2-3,TRBV20-1,.,TRBD2,14,CSRSRGGDTDTQYF,TGCAGTCGAAGCCGGGGGGGGGACACAGATACGCAGTATTTT
TRBJ2-1,TRBV12-3/TRBV12-4,.,TRBD2,14,CASTPAGGWGEQFF,TGTGCCAGCACCCCTGCCGGGGGGTGGGGTGAGCAGTTCTTC
TRBJ2-7,TRBV12-3/TRBV12-4,few,.,13,CASSLRLSYEQYF,TGTGCCAGCAGTTTACGTCTTTCCTACGAGCAGTACTTC